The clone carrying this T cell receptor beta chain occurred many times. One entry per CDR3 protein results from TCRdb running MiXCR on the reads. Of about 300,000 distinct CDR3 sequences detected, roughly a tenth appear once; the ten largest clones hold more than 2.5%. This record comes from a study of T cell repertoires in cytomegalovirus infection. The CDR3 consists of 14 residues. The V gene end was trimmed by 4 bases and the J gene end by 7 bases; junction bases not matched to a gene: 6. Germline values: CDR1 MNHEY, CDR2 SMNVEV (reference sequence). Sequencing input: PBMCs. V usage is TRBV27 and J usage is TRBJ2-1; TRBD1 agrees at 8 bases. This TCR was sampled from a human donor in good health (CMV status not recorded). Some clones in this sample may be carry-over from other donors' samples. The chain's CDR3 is CASSWGQAGNEQFF. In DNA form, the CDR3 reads TGTGCCAGCAGTTGGGGACAGGCTGGGAATGAGCAGTTCTTC.